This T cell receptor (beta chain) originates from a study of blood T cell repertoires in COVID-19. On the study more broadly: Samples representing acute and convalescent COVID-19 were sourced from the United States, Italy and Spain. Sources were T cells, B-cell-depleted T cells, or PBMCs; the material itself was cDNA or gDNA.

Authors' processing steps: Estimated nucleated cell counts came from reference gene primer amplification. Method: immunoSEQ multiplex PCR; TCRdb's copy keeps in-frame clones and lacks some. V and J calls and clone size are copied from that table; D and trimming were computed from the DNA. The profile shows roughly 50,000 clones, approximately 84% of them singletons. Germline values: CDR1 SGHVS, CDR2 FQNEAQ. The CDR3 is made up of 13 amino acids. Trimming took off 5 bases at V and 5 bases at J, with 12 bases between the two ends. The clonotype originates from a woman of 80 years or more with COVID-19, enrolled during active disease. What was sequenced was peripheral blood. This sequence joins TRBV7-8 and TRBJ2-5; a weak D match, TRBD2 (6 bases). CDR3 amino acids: CASSPSGEETQYF. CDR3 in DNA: TGTGCCAGCAGCCCCTCGGGGGAGGAGACCCAGTACTTC.